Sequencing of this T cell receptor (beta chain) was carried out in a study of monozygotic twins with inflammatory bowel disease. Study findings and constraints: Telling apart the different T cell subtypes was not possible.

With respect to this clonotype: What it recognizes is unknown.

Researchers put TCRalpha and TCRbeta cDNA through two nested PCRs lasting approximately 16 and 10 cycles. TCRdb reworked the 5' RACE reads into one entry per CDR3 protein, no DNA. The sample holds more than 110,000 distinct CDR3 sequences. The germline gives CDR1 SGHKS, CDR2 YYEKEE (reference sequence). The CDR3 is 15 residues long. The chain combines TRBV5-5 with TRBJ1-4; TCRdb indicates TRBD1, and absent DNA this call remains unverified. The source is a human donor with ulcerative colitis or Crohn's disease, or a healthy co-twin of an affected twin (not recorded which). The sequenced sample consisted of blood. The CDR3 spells CASSLDGTEGEKLFF. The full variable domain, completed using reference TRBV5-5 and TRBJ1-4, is DAGVTQSPTHLIKTRGQQVTLRCSPISGHKSVSWYQQVLGQGPQFIFQYYEKEERGRGNFPDRFSARQFPNYSSELNVNALLLGDSALYLCASSLDGTEGEKLFFGSGTQLSVL.